The 29 T cell receptor beta chains presented below share a single source sample, sequenced in a study of blood T cell repertoires in COVID-19. Libraries were prepared by immunoSEQ multiplex PCR; TCRdb keeps only in-frame clonotypes and omits some of them. The sample holds over 200,000 clones, 90% seen once. Sequences were obtained from PBMCs or T cells enriched from blood (not recorded which). The receptor source for this set is a young man who had been exposed to COVID-19.

V and J are TRBV6-2 or TRBV6-3 and TRBJ2-3; D possibly corresponds to TRBD2 (5 bases). Germline loops: CDR1 MNHEY, CDR2 SVGEGT. The CDR3 extends over 15 amino acids. Between the trimmed V and J ends, which lost 5 bases and 3 bases, there was a span of 15 bases. CDR3 DNA: TGTGCCAGCAGTCCCAGCGGTAGCGAGACAGATACGCAGTATTTT. The encoded protein is CASSPSGSETDTQYF.

This chain links TRBV4-3 with TRBJ2-7; the match to TRBD2 covers 9 bases. Germline CDR1 is LGHNA and CDR2 is YSLEER. The ends lost 2 bases at V and 5 bases at J; junction bases unmatched: 7. The length of the CDR3 is 15 residues. CDR3 in DNA: TGCGCCAGCAGCCAAAGCGCGGGGGGGCCTAACGAGCAGTACTTC. Amino acid sequence: CASSQSAGGPNEQYF.

This clone was counted once. The CDR3 loop is CASSLIGSPDTQYF. Here the CDR3 DNA reads TGTGCCAGCAGCTTGATTGGTAGTCCAGATACGCAGTATTTT. The chain combines TRBV5-6 with TRBJ2-3; D gene ambiguous. Per the germline V gene, CDR1 is SGHDT and CDR2 is YYEEEE. This CDR3 spans 14 amino acids. V was pared by 1 base and J by 4 bases, with 10 bases between.

The genes are TRBV10-3 and TRBJ2-1; 9 nucleotides align to TRBD1. CDR1 is ENHRY and CDR2 is SYGVKD in the germline V gene. The CDR3 extends over 16 amino acids. Trimming took 6 bases from V and 6 from J; bases not matched to a gene: 12. In DNA form, the CDR3 reads TGTGCCATCAGCCCAGCCCGGGACAGGGAGGCCAATGAGCAGTTCTTC. The encoded protein is CAISPARDREANEQFF.

This chain joins TRBV7-2 and TRBJ2-5, with 10 bases identical to TRBD2. Germline V gene sequence: CDR1 SGHTA, CDR2 FQGNSA. Unmatched junction bases numbered 10, after V lost 7 bases and J lost 5 bases. CDR3 length: 15 amino acids. The CDR3: CASTLEAGGLETQYF. CDR3 bases: TGTGCCAGCACCCTTGAAGCGGGGGGGCTTGAGACCCAGTACTTC.

The chain has TRBV19 and TRBJ2-7; TRBD2 is a possible D gene (6 bases). The CDR3 has 14 residues. Germline-derived CDR1 and CDR2 are LNHDA and SQIVND (reference sequence). V lost 6 bases to trimming and J lost 6 bases, with 18 bases between them. CDR3 sequence (DNA): TGTGCCAGTAGGAAGGGAGGAGAAGGTCTCGAGCAGTACTTC. Translating it yields CASRKGGEGLEQYF.

The V and J genes are TRBV12-3 or TRBV12-4 and TRBJ2-7, with D uncertain. With 6 bases removed from V and 7 bases from J, the gap between germline ends came to 13 bases. The CDR3 loop spans 12 amino acids. The CDR3 DNA sequence: TGTGCCAGCAGGGCGGATCCTGGAGAGCAGTACTTC. Protein product: CASRADPGEQYF.

The V gene is TRBV7-8, the J gene TRBJ2-7; D not resolved. The CDR3 length is 14 residues. V lost 1 base to trimming and J lost 0 bases, with 7 bases between them. Per the germline V gene, CDR1 is SGHVS and CDR2 is FQNEAQ. The CDR3 DNA reads as TGTGCCAGCAGCTTAGACCCCAGCTCCTACGAGCAGTACTTC. Protein: CASSLDPSSYEQYF.

This chain joins TRBV7-2 and TRBJ1-2; a weak D match, TRBD1 (6 bases). Germline lookup yields CDR1 SGHTA and CDR2 FQGNSA. The germline V and J ends were trimmed by 5 bases and 7 bases, with 26 bases remaining between them. The CDR3 spans 17 residues. The CDR3 is CASSPRSRSGGASGYTF. CDR3 in DNA: TGTGCCAGCAGCCCCCGGTCCCGATCCGGGGGGGCCTCTGGCTACACCTTC.

The CDR3 loop is CASSLSIQVGYTF. The DNA for the CDR3 is TGTGCCAGCAGTTTATCGATTCAGGTTGGCTACACCTTC. This chain connects TRBV12-3 or TRBV12-4 to TRBJ1-2; D is unresolved. CDR3 length equals 13 residues. V lost 2 bases to trimming and J lost 7 bases, with 11 bases between them.

The rearrangement links TRBV5-1 to TRBJ2-1; 12 bases are a match to TRBD2. The CDR3 has 15 residues. Germline trimming cut 4 bases from V and 4 bases from J; bases unmatched to any gene: 3. The germline V gene encodes CDR1 SGHRS and CDR2 YFSETQ. The CDR3 is CASSPSGGEYNEQFF. The CDR3 region has the DNA TGCGCCAGCAGCCCTAGCGGGGGGGAGTACAATGAGCAGTTCTTC.

This chain connects TRBV7-7 to TRBJ2-1; D perhaps matches TRBD1 (6 bases). CDR1 SSHAT and CDR2 FNYEAQ come from the germline V gene (reference sequence). The CDR3 totals 15 residues. Trimming left V 5 bases short and J 8 bases short, with 19 bases between. Here the CDR3 DNA reads TGTGCCAGCAGCCAGAATCCCCAGGGGAGCGATGAGCAGTTCTTC. Its translation is CASSQNPQGSDEQFF.

The chain links TRBV3-1 (or the pseudogene TRBV3-2) to TRBJ1-2; no definite D call. The V gene lost 4 bases and the J gene lost 4 bases, with 16 bases spanning the gap. CDR1 is LGHDT and CDR2 is YNNKEL in the germline V gene (reference sequence). The CDR3 covers 15 residues. The CDR3 region has the DNA TGTGCCAGCAGCCCGGACCAAGGTAGCGGCTATGGCTACACCTTC. This sequence encodes CASSPDQGSGYGYTF.

The gene calls are TRBV6-5 and TRBJ2-7; D remains unclear. V lost 0 bases to trimming and J lost 3 bases, with 6 bases between them. The germline V gene encodes CDR1 MNHEY and CDR2 SVGAGI. The CDR3 contains 13 residues. CDR3 loop: CASSYSRDYEQYF. The CDR3 DNA is TGTGCCAGCAGTTACTCGAGAGACTACGAGCAGTACTTC.

The rearrangement uses TRBV5-6 and TRBJ2-6, with TRBD2 as a possible D gene (6 bases). The CDR3 runs 15 residues. Germline CDR1 reads SGHDT; CDR2 reads YYEEEE. V lost 4 bases and J 4 bases, leaving 12 bases between the germline ends. The CDR3 here is CASSIGGSGANVLTF. CDR3 in DNA: TGTGCCAGCAGCATCGGGGGTAGCGGGGCCAACGTCCTGACTTTC. The variable domain in full, with the rest retrieved from reference TRBV5-6 and TRBJ2-6, is DAGVTQSPTHLIKTRGQQVTLRCSPKSGHDTVSWYQQALGQGPQFIFQYYEEEERQRGNFPDRFSGHQFPNYSSELNVNALLLGDSALYLCASSIGGSGANVLTFGAGSRLTVL.

This clone appeared once. The chain recombines TRBV2 with TRBJ2-7, with 13 bases fitting TRBD2. After removal of 8 bases from V and 0 bases from J, the junction contained 7 bases not matched to a gene. CDR3 length: 16 amino acids. Germline CDR1 reads SNHLY; CDR2 reads FYNNEI. Here the CDR3 reads CASGTSGGAGSYEQYF. The CDR3, as DNA: TGTGCCAGCGGAACTAGCGGGGGGGCGGGCTCCTACGAGCAGTACTTC.

The genes are TRBV4-1 and TRBJ1-3; 7 positions agree with TRBD1. The CDR3 has 15 amino acids. Germline V lookup: CDR1 MGHRA, CDR2 YSYEKL. The junction had 8 bases not matched to a gene; V was cut back by 2 bases and J by 7 bases. As DNA, the CDR3 is TGCGCCAGCAGCCAACCCACAGGGGTGGGGAACACCATATATTTT. Translated, it gives CASSQPTGVGNTIYF.

The genes are TRBV21-1 and TRBJ2-5; TRBD1 is the table's D call, not checked against the DNA. TRBV21-1 is a known pseudogene. This CDR3 contains 14 residues. Here the CDR3 DNA reads TGTGCCAGCAGCAAGCAGTCCAAACAAGAGACCCAGTACTTC. It translates to CASSKQSKQETQYF.

The rearrangement joins TRBV25-1 to TRBJ1-2; the D gene is possibly TRBD1 (5 bases). V was trimmed by 4 bases and J by 5 bases, leaving 11 bases between them. The CDR3 is 13 amino acids. The germline V gene has CDR1 MGHDK and CDR2 SYGVNS. CDR3 residues: CASSVGGVYGYTF. The CDR3 nucleotides are TGTGCCAGCAGTGTAGGAGGGGTATATGGCTACACCTTC.

The chain carries TRBV9 and TRBJ2-3; D remains ambiguous. Trimming removed 4 bases at V and 2 bases at J, with 8 bases between. Germline V lookup: CDR1 SGDLS, CDR2 YYNGEE. The CDR3 is made up of 13 amino acids. CDR3 coding DNA: TGTGCCAGCAGCCTTACACCCACAGATACGCAGTATTTT. This codes for CASSLTPTDTQYF.

V usage is TRBV5-1 and J usage is TRBJ2-3; 13 bases match TRBD2. J lost 2 bases, V lost 4 bases, and 7 bases had no gene match. CDR1 is SGHRS and CDR2 is YFSETQ in the germline V gene. The CDR3 loop spans 17 amino acids. The CDR3 loop reads CASSKGLAGANTDTQYF. The CDR3 DNA follows: TGCGCCAGCAGCAAAGGACTAGCGGGGGCCAACACAGATACGCAGTATTTT. Variable domain in full (rest from reference TRBV5-1 and TRBJ2-3): KAGVTQTPRYLIKTRGQQVTLSCSPISGHRSVSWYQQTPGQGLQFLFEYFSETQRNKGNFPGRFSGRQFSNSRSEMNVSTLELGDSALYLCASSKGLAGANTDTQYFGPGTRLTVL.

The gene calls are TRBV5-4 and TRBJ1-2; 9 nucleotides agree with TRBD1. After removal of 3 bases from V and 12 bases from J, the junction contained 9 bases not matched to a gene. Germline CDR1 is SGHNT and CDR2 is YYREEE (reference sequence). This CDR3 comprises 13 residues. DNA of the CDR3: TGTGCCAGCAGCTCACAGGACAGGGGTTATCACACCTTC. It translates to CASSSQDRGYHTF.

The chain is built from TRBV30 and TRBJ1-1; D not certain. Trimming removed 0 bases from V and 6 bases from J, with 11 bases in between. This CDR3 contains 13 residues. Germline V gene data show CDR1 as GTSNPN and CDR2 as SVGIG (reference sequence). As DNA, the CDR3 is TGTGCCTGGAGTGTAGGGCGGGAAGCTGAAGCTTTCTTT. Its protein is CAWSVGREAEAFF.

V is TRBV7-9 and J is TRBJ1-4, with TRBD1 matching over 7 bases. The CDR3 length is 13 residues. Germline lookup yields CDR1 SEHNR and CDR2 FQNEAQ (reference sequence). The trim removed 11 bases at V and 6 bases at J, leaving 9 bases unmatched. The CDR3 DNA reads TGTGCCGGTACAGGGGATGGGGATGAAAAACTGTTTTTT. Its protein product is CAGTGDGDEKLFF. The full variable domain, its missing parts supplied by reference TRBV7-9 and TRBJ1-4, is DTGVSQNPRHKITKRGQNVTFRCDPISEHNRLYWYRQTLGQGPEFLTYFQNEAQLEKSRLLSDRFSAERPKGSFSTLEIQRTEQGDSAMYLCAGTGDGDEKLFFGSGTQLSVL.

V is TRBV19 and J is TRBJ2-3; 7 bases are a match to TRBD2. J gave up 3 bases and V 5 bases, and 11 bases lay outside the gene matches. CDR1 is LNHDA and CDR2 is SQIVND in the germline V gene (reference sequence). CDR3 length: 16 amino acids. CDR3 sequence reads: CASSSQGSGETDTQYF. The CDR3 nucleotides read TGTGCCAGTAGTTCCCAGGGAAGCGGGGAAACAGATACGCAGTATTTT.

This rearrangement joins TRBV6-2 or TRBV6-3 to TRBJ2-2; 11 nucleotides agree with TRBD2. This CDR3 has 16 amino acids. Germline-derived CDR1 and CDR2 are MNHEY and SVGEGT. The V segment lost 5 bases and the J segment 1 base; nucleotides outside the gene matches: 3. CDR3: CASSTSGGRNTGELFF. The CDR3 DNA reads as TGTGCCAGCAGTACTAGCGGGGGAAGGAACACCGGGGAGCTGTTTTTT.

The genes are TRBV13 and TRBJ2-2; tentatively, D is TRBD1 (5 bases). The CDR3 extends over 14 amino acids. Trimming removed 2 bases from V and 4 bases from J, with 8 bases in between. Germline V CDR1 and CDR2: PRHDT, FYEKMQ (reference sequence). CDR3 residues: CASSLFRGTGELFF. The CDR3 DNA follows: TGTGCCAGCAGCTTATTTAGGGGCACCGGGGAGCTGTTTTTT.

In this sample, this clone turned up a few times. This CDR3 reads CASSSSVDEQFF. The CDR3, as DNA: TGTGCCAGCAGCTCCTCGGTGGATGAGCAGTTCTTC. This chain connects TRBV11-1 to TRBJ2-1; no clear D. The CDR3 is 12 residues long. In germline, CDR1 is SGHAT, CDR2 FQDESV (reference sequence). V was trimmed by 4 bases and J by 8 bases, leaving 9 bases between them.

This chain connects TRBV9 to TRBJ2-7; TRBD2 agrees at 9 bases. Germline V CDR1 and CDR2: SGDLS, YYNGEE. This CDR3 is 16 amino acids long. With V trimmed by 4 bases and J by 4 bases, 12 bases remained unmatched. The CDR3 spells CASSTHSGGGVYEQYF. DNA of the CDR3: TGTGCCAGCAGCACCCATAGCGGGGGAGGGGTATACGAGCAGTACTTC.